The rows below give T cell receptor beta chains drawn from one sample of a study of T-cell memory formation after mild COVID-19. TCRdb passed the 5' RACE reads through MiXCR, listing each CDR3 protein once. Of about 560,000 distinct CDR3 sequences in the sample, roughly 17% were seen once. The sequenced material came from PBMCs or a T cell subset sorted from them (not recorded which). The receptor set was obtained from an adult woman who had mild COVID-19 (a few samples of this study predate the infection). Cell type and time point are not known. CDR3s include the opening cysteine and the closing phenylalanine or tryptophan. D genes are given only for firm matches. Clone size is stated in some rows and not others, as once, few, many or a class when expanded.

CDR3aa: CASSPGLLSSGNTIYF; CDR3nt: TGTGCCAGCAGCCCAGGACTCTTGAGCTCTGGAAACACCATATATTTT; abundance: few; j_gene: TRBJ1-3; v_gene: TRBV7-9; d_gene: NA
CDR3aa: CSASRDPRIFSTDTQYF; CDR3nt: TGCAGTGCTAGCCGGGATCCCCGGATCTTTAGCACAGATACGCAGTATTTT; abundance: NA; j_gene: TRBJ2-3; v_gene: TRBV20-1; d_gene: NA
CDR3aa: CASNLGGDSPLHF; CDR3nt: TGCGCCAGCAACTTAGGGGGAGATTCACCCCTCCACTTT; abundance: NA; j_gene: TRBJ1-6; v_gene: TRBV5-1; d_gene: NA
CDR3aa: CASSLSQGAEGYTF; CDR3nt: TGTGCCAGCAGTTTATCTCAGGGGGCGGAGGGCTACACCTTC; abundance: NA; j_gene: TRBJ1-2; v_gene: TRBV27; d_gene: TRBD1
CDR3aa: CASSSIAGAGTDTQYF; CDR3nt: TGTGCCAGCAGCTCTATAGCGGGGGCCGGCACAGATACGCAGTATTTT; abundance: few; j_gene: TRBJ2-3; v_gene: TRBV7-6; d_gene: TRBD2
CDR3aa: CATGLAGSDTQYF; CDR3nt: TGTGCCACGGGACTAGCGGGATCGGATACGCAGTATTTT; abundance: NA; j_gene: TRBJ2-3; v_gene: TRBV19; d_gene: TRBD2
CDR3aa: CSARDPGLDGSEQFF; CDR3nt: TGCAGTGCTAGAGATCCGGGACTAGACGGGAGTGAGCAGTTCTTC; abundance: many; j_gene: TRBJ2-1; v_gene: TRBV20-1; d_gene: TRBD2
CDR3aa: CASSMGGGAKNIQYF; CDR3nt: TGTGCCAGCAGCATGGGAGGGGGGGCCAAAAACATTCAGTACTTC; abundance: few; j_gene: TRBJ2-4; v_gene: TRBV5-4; d_gene: NA
CDR3aa: CASSLHRTSNEQFF; CDR3nt: TGTGCCAGCAGCTTACATCGTACTAGCAATGAGCAGTTCTTC; abundance: few; j_gene: TRBJ2-1; v_gene: TRBV7-9; d_gene: NA
CDR3aa: CSAPWGREEAFF; CDR3nt: TGCAGCGCCCCATGGGGTAGGGAGGAAGCTTTCTTT; abundance: few; j_gene: TRBJ1-1; v_gene: TRBV29-1; d_gene: NA
CDR3aa: CASSSGGAPYNEQFF; CDR3nt: TGTGCCAGCAGCTCCGGGGGAGCCCCCTACAATGAGCAGTTCTTC; abundance: NA; j_gene: TRBJ2-1; v_gene: TRBV7-3; d_gene: NA
CDR3aa: CATRQGSVGTQYF; CDR3nt: TGTGCCACCAGACAGGGGAGTGTCGGGACCCAGTACTTC; abundance: NA; j_gene: TRBJ2-5; v_gene: TRBV24-1; d_gene: TRBD1
CDR3aa: CASTLTSGSTDTQYF; CDR3nt: TGCGCCAGCACCTTAACTAGCGGGAGCACAGATACGCAGTATTTT; abundance: NA; j_gene: TRBJ2-3; v_gene: TRBV5-1; d_gene: TRBD2
CDR3aa: CASSLTGGFQETQYF; CDR3nt: TGTGCCAGCAGCTTAACAGGGGGGTTTCAAGAGACCCAGTACTTC; abundance: many; j_gene: TRBJ2-5; v_gene: TRBV7-3; d_gene: NA
CDR3aa: CASSFRTSGAHNEQFF; CDR3nt: TGCGCCAGCAGCTTCCGGACTAGCGGGGCACACAATGAGCAGTTCTTC; abundance: few; j_gene: TRBJ2-1; v_gene: TRBV5-1; d_gene: TRBD2
CDR3aa: CASSLEGDTTNYGYTF; CDR3nt: TGTGCCAGCAGCTTAGAGGGGGACACCACTAACTATGGCTACACCTTC; abundance: few; j_gene: TRBJ1-2; v_gene: TRBV13; d_gene: NA
CDR3aa: CASRLLYRGRNGELFF; CDR3nt: TGTGCCAGCAGACTACTCTACAGGGGGCGAAACGGGGAGCTGTTTTTT; abundance: many; j_gene: TRBJ2-2; v_gene: TRBV6-5; d_gene: TRBD1
CDR3aa: CASSAQGGFRGYTF; CDR3nt: TGTGCCAGCAGTGCGCAGGGGGGCTTTAGAGGCTACACCTTC; abundance: few; j_gene: TRBJ1-2; v_gene: TRBV28; d_gene: TRBD1
CDR3aa: CASSLSPAGGNQPQHF; CDR3nt: TGTGCCAGCAGTTTATCTCCGGCGGGAGGCAATCAGCCCCAGCATTTT; abundance: NA; j_gene: TRBJ1-5; v_gene: TRBV27; d_gene: NA
CDR3aa: CASSLAWGSSRDTQYF; CDR3nt: TGTGCCAGCAGCTTAGCGTGGGGTTCAAGCAGAGATACGCAGTATTTT; abundance: NA; j_gene: TRBJ2-3; v_gene: TRBV7-6; d_gene: NA